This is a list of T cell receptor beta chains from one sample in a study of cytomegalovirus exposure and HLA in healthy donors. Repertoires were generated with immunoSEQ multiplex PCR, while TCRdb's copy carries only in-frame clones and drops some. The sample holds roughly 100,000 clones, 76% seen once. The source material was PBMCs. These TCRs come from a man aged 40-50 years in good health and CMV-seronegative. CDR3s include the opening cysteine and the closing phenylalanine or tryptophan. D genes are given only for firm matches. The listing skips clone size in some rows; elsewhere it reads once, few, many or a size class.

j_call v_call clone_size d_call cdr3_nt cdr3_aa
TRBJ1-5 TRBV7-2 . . TGTGCCAGCAGCTTTCCGGGTGGCAATCAGCCCCAGCATTTT CASSFPGGNQPQHF
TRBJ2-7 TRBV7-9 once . TGTTCCAGCAGCTTGCCCGAGGGGGCCTACGAGCAGTACTTC CSSSLPEGAYEQYF
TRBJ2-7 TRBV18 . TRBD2 TGTGCCAGCTCATACCGGGGGGCAGGACTAGCGGGAACCTCCTACGAGCAGTACTTC CASSYRGAGLAGTSYEQYF
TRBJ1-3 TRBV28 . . TGTGCCAGCAGGAAACAGGGCCCCTCTGGAAACACCATATATTTT CASRKQGPSGNTIYF
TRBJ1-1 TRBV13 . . TGTGCCAGCAGCCTGACACAAGATGAAGCTTTCTTT CASSLTQDEAFF
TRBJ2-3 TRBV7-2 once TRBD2 TGTGCCAGCAGCTTAATGGGGGGGGGAACAGATACGCAGTATTTT CASSLMGGGTDTQYF
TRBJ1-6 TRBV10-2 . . TGCGCCAGCAGTGGACAGAATAATTCACCCCTCCACTTT CASSGQNNSPLHF
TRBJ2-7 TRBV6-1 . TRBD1 TGTGCCAGCAGTGTGGACAGGTTCTCCTACGAGCAGTACTTC CASSVDRFSYEQYF
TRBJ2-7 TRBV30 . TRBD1 TGTGCCTGGAGCCCAGGGGGCGGGTTATACGAGCAGTACTTC CAWSPGGGLYEQYF
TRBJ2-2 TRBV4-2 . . TGTGCCAGCAGCCAAGAACCGAGAACCGGGGAGCTGTTTTTT CASSQEPRTGELFF
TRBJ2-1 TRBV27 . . TGTGCCAGCAGTTTAGCGGGTTACAATGAGCAGTTCTTC CASSLAGYNEQFF
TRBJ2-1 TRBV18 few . TGTGCCAGCTCACCCCAGGAGGACAATGAGCAGTTCTTC CASSPQEDNEQFF
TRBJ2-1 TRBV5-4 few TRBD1 TGTGCCAGCAGCGTGGGACAGGCTTACAGTGAGCAGTTCTTC CASSVGQAYSEQFF
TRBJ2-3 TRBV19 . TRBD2 TGTGCCAGTAGTATAGCGACTCTAGCGGGAACGTACACTAGCACAGATACGCAGTATTTT CASSIATLAGTYTSTDTQYF
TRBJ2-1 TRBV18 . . TGTGCCAGCTCACCACCATCCGGGAGTTTAAATGAGCAGTTCTTC CASSPPSGSLNEQFF
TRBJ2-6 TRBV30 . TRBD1 TGTGCCGGTCGGGGACAGAGAACCGGGGCCAACGTCCTGACTTTC CAGRGQRTGANVLTF
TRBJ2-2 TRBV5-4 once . TGTGCCAGCAGCTTGGGTCCGCCATTCAGAGAGGCCGGGGAGCTGTTTTTT CASSLGPPFREAGELFF
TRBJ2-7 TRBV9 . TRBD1 TGTGCCAGCAGCGTAGGGGACAGGGTAAGCGAGCAGTACTTC CASSVGDRVSEQYF
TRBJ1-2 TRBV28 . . TGTGCCAGCAGTTTTGTGTGGGGGGGTTCTTATGGCTACACCTTC CASSFVWGGSYGYTF
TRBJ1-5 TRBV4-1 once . TGCGCCAGCAGCCACGAGGTGGCCTATAGCAATCAGCCCCAGCATTTT CASSHEVAYSNQPQHF
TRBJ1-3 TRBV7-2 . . TGTGCCAGCAGCTTAGGGGAAGGGGCTGGAAACACCATATATTTT CASSLGEGAGNTIYF
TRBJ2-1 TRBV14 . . TGTGCCAGCAGCCAAGATCAAGCGGGTTCTTTAAGCTCCTACAATGAGCAGTTCTTC CASSQDQAGSLSSYNEQFF
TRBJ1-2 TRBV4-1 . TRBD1 TGCGCCAGCAGCCAAGAAAGGACAGGGGGCTACACCTTC CASSQERTGGYTF
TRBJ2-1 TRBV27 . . TGTGCCAGCAGTCCTCCCCACTTCGGGAGTAGCTCCTACAATGAGCAGTTCTTC CASSPPHFGSSSYNEQFF
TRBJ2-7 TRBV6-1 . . TGTGCCAGCATCTACAGGTACGAGCAGTACTTC CASIYRYEQYF
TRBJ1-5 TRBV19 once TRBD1 TGTGCCAGTAGTATTGGCAGGGGGCTTCAGCCCCAGCATTTT CASSIGRGLQPQHF
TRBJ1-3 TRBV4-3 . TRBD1 TGCGCCAGCAGCCCCGGACAGGGCTCTGGAAACACCATATATTTT CASSPGQGSGNTIYF
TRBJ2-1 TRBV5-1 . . TGCGCCAGCAGCCTAAACTACAATGAGCAGTTCTTC CASSLNYNEQFF
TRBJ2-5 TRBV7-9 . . TGTGCCAGCGGCCTCCAAGAACAAGAGACCCAGTACTTC CASGLQEQETQYF
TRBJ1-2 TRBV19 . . TGTGCCAGTAGTCAGGGCGGGGGAAGCTATGGCTACACCTTC CASSQGGGSYGYTF
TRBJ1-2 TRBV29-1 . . TGCAGCGTTGTGACAGGAGGCTACACCTTC CSVVTGGYTF
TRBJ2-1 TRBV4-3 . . TGCGCCAGCAGCCAAACTGCGGGACTCACGAAGGGGCACAATGAGCAGTTCTTC CASSQTAGLTKGHNEQFF
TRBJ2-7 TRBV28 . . TGTGCCAGCAGGGGGGGATACGAGCAGTACTTC CASRGGYEQYF
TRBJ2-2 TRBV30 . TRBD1 TGTGCCTGGAGACCGGGACAGGGGGACGGGGAGCTGTTTTTT CAWRPGQGDGELFF
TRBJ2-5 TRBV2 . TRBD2 TGTGCCAGCAGTGGGAAGCGGGGGATGGAGACCCAGTACTTC CASSGKRGMETQYF
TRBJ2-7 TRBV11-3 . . TGTGCCAGCAGCCAGGGCATCGACTACGAGCAGTACTTC CASSQGIDYEQYF
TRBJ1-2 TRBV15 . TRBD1 TGTGCCACCAGCAGACCGACCAGGGGGCTTAACTATGGCTACACCTTC CATSRPTRGLNYGYTF
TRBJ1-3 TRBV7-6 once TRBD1 TGTGCCAGCAGCCTCGGGACAGCTGGAAACACCATATATTTT CASSLGTAGNTIYF
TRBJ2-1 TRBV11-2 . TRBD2 TGTGCCAGCAGCGGCTCGGGGAGGGGCAATGAGCAGTTCTTC CASSGSGRGNEQFF
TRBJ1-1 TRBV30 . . TGTGCCTGGAGTGGGGGGGTGGGAGCCACTGAAGCTTTCTTT CAWSGGVGATEAFF
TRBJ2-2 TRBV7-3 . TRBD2 TGTGCCAGCAGCAAGGGGGGACTAGCGGAGAACACCGGGGAGCTGTTTTTT CASSKGGLAENTGELFF
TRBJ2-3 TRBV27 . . TGTGCCAGCAGTTTTAGGGGGACAGATACGCAGTATTTT CASSFRGTDTQYF
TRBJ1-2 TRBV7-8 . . TGTGCCAGCAGCTTAAGGGGCGCGGGAGGGTATGGCTACACCTTC CASSLRGAGGYGYTF
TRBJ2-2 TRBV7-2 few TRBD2 TGTGCCAGCAGCCAGGGACTAGCGGGAGTCACCGGGGAGCTGTTTTTT CASSQGLAGVTGELFF
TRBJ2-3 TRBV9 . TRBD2 TGTGCCAGCAGCGTCGAACCGGGCGGGAGCACTAGCACAGATACGCAGTATTTT CASSVEPGGSTSTDTQYF